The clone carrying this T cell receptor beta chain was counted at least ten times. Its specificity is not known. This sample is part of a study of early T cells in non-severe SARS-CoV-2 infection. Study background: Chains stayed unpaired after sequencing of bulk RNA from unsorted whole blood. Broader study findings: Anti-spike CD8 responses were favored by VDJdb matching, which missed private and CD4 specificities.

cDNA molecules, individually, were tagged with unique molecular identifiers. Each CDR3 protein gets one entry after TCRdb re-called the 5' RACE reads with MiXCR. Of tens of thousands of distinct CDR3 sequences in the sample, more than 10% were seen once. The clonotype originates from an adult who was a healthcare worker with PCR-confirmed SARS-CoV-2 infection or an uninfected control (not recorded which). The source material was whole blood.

DNA for the CDR3: TGTGCCAGCAGTTTAGGCGACAAGAACACTGAAGCTTTCTTT. Protein sequence: CASSLGDKNTEAFF. V gene TRBV12-3 or TRBV12-4 combines with J gene TRBJ1-1, with D unclear. Trimming stripped 1 base from V and 1 base from J, with 7 bases between. The CDR3 has 14 amino acids.